The rows below give T cell receptor beta chains drawn from one sample of a study of OX40 agonist ivuxolimab in advanced cancers. The method was immunoSEQ multiplex PCR; TCRdb's version includes in-frame clones alone and lacks a portion of them. This sample has 49,000 or so clones, with less than 90% found just once. Sequences were derived from CD4+ or CD8+ T cells sorted from blood, sampled in a trial of the OX40 agonist ivuxolimab. Source of these receptors: an adult with an advanced solid tumor such as melanoma, head and neck, liver or kidney cancer. Both conserved end residues are part of each CDR3. The D gene is left open where the match is weak. Size is omitted from some rows. Given values are once, few, many or a class for expanded clones.

>TRBV9|TRBJ2-5|-|-
TGTGCCAGCAGCGTAGGTGGGGTTGTTGGGGAGACCCAGTACTTC
CASSVGGVVGETQYF
>TRBV28|TRBJ2-7|few|-
TGTGCCAGCACCCCAGGGGCGAATGAGCAGTACTTC
CASTPGANEQYF
>TRBV27|TRBJ1-5|-|-
TGTGCCAGCAGTTCTGGACAGTTTAGCAATCAGCCCCAGCATTTT
CASSSGQFSNQPQHF
>TRBV18|TRBJ2-5|-|-
TGTGCCAGCTCTCGAAACCCCCGGGGTAGCGGCTCCCAAGAGACCCAGTACTTC
CASSRNPRGSGSQETQYF
>TRBV2|TRBJ1-1|-|-
TGTGCCAGCAGTGAAGCTGGCGTTAACCCGAACACTGAAGCTTTCTTT
CASSEAGVNPNTEAFF
>TRBV11-2|TRBJ2-5|-|-
TGTGCCAGCAGCTTGAGAACGGGGGGCGGAGAGACCCAGTACTTC
CASSLRTGGGETQYF
>TRBV11-2|TRBJ2-1|-|-
TGTGCCAGCAGAGGGGTGCGAGGAGCTACGGTCAATGAGCAGTTCTTC
CASRGVRGATVNEQFF
>TRBV9|TRBJ2-3|-|-
TGTGCCAGCAGCTCTCGAGGCGACAGGTTAAGCACAGATACGCAGTATTTT
CASSSRGDRLSTDTQYF
>TRBV7-8|TRBJ2-3|-|TRBD2
TGTGCCAGCAGCTTAGGGCTAGCGGGAGAAACAGATACGCAGTATTTT
CASSLGLAGETDTQYF
>TRBV5-4|TRBJ2-5|-|TRBD1
TGTGCCAGCAGCCATAGACAGGGTCGGGGCTTAGAAGAGACCCAGTACTTC
CASSHRQGRGLEETQYF
>TRBV5-1|TRBJ1-4|-|-
TGCGCCAGCAGCTTGAGCGGCAGTAATAATGAAAAACTGTTTTTT
CASSLSGSNNEKLFF
>TRBV11-3|TRBJ2-3|-|TRBD1
TGTGCCAGCAGCTCAGTGGGACAGGACTTCACAGATACGCAGTATTTT
CASSSVGQDFTDTQYF
>TRBV5-5|TRBJ1-2|-|TRBD1
TGTGCCAGCAGCTCAGGACAGGGGGTACTATATGGCTACACCTTC
CASSSGQGVLYGYTF
>TRBV18|TRBJ1-1|-|-
TGTGCCAGCTCACGGGGAGGGGTGGGGAACACTGAAGCTTTCTTT
CASSRGGVGNTEAFF
>TRBV6-1|TRBJ2-1|-|-
TGTGCCAGCAGTGAGACGCGTCGGGTTCTCCCCAGGGAGCAGTTCTTC
CASSETRRVLPREQFF
>TRBV4-2|TRBJ1-2|-|TRBD1
TGTGCCAGCAGCCAAGATAGGCCCGGGACAGCGTCTGGCTACACCTTC
CASSQDRPGTASGYTF
>TRBV7-9|TRBJ1-1|-|-
TGTGCCAGCAGCTTAGCTTGGGGGAACACTGAAGCTTTCTTT
CASSLAWGNTEAFF
>TRBV18|TRBJ1-2|-|TRBD1
TGTGCCAGCTCACCCGGGACAGGGACGATCCGGGGCGGCTACACCTTC
CASSPGTGTIRGGYTF
>TRBV4-1|TRBJ2-1|-|-
TGCGCCAGCAGCCCCCAGGGTGCTGGGTACAATGAGCAGTTCTTC
CASSPQGAGYNEQFF
>TRBV27|TRBJ2-6|-|TRBD1
TGTGCCAGCAGTGCAACCCTCCCGGGACAGGGGGTGCCTGGGGCCAACGTCCTGACTTTC
CASSATLPGQGVPGANVLTF
>TRBV5-1|TRBJ1-4|-|TRBD1
TGCGCCAGCAGCGAACAGGGGCCTAATGAAAAACTGTTTTTT
CASSEQGPNEKLFF
>TRBV19|TRBJ1-5|once|-
TGTGCCAGTACCCTTCGGGGGTGGGACCAGCCCCAGCATTTT
CASTLRGWDQPQHF
>TRBV19|TRBJ2-1|-|-
TGTGCCAGTAGTATAGCCCCGTACAATGAGCAGTTCTTC
CASSIAPYNEQFF
>TRBV6-6|TRBJ2-5|-|-
TGTGCCAGCAGTTACGGTACGACAGTTTCAGAGACCCAGTACTTC
CASSYGTTVSETQYF
>TRBV9|TRBJ1-2|-|TRBD1
TGTGCCAGCAGCGTAGAGGCAGGGGGCAACTATGGCTACACCTTC
CASSVEAGGNYGYTF
>TRBV6-1|TRBJ2-7|once|-
TGTGCCAGCACTACGCCCAGGGGGGGTTCCTACGAGCAGTACTTC
CASTTPRGGSYEQYF
>TRBV15|TRBJ2-3|-|-
TGTGCCACCAGCAGAGTCCGAGTAGGTCCCGTCGTTGATACGCAGTATTTT
CATSRVRVGPVVDTQYF
>TRBV6-5|TRBJ1-2|-|TRBD1
TGTGCCAGCAGTTCGACCGGGACAGGGGGGGGCTACACCTTC
CASSSTGTGGGYTF
>TRBV19|TRBJ2-1|-|-
TGTGCCAGTAGTAGCGGCTCCTACAATGAGCAGTTCTTC
CASSSGSYNEQFF
>TRBV5-6|TRBJ1-1|-|-
TGTGCCAGCAGCTCGGGACATTGGGACACTGAAGCTTTCTTT
CASSSGHWDTEAFF
>TRBV19|TRBJ2-4|-|TRBD1
TGTGCCAGTAGTATACCCTCGGACAGGCAGTACTTC
CASSIPSDRQYF
>TRBV2|TRBJ1-6|-|TRBD1
TGTGCCAGCAGGGATGACAGGGGGCTGAATTCACCCCTCCACTTT
CASRDDRGLNSPLHF
>TRBV19|TRBJ2-7|-|-
TGTGCCAGTAGTATAGGGAAGGGCCCCTACGAGCAGTACTTC
CASSIGKGPYEQYF
>TRBV7-9|TRBJ2-2|-|-
TGTGCCAGCAGCCCCCGTTGGGGGCCGGCCACCGGGGAGCTGTTTTTT
CASSPRWGPATGELFF
>TRBV28|TRBJ1-5|-|TRBD1
TGTGCCAGCAGTTCCGACAGGGGGGGATACAATCAGCCCCAGCATTTT
CASSSDRGGYNQPQHF
>TRBV5-1|TRBJ2-3|few|TRBD2
TGCGCCAGCAGCTTGGGACTAGCGGGGGGGACAGGGACAGATACGCAGTATTTT
CASSLGLAGGTGTDTQYF
>TRBV9|TRBJ2-2|-|TRBD1
TGTGCCAGCAGCGCGGACAGGGGAGGAGGCACCGGGGAGCTGTTTTTT
CASSADRGGGTGELFF
>TRBV29-1|TRBJ2-5|once|TRBD2
TGCAGCGTTGAAGGGCTAGCGGGGGTAGAGACCCAGTACTTC
CSVEGLAGVETQYF
>TRBV2|TRBJ2-1|-|TRBD1
TGTGCCGGATGGACAGGGGGCATCTATGAGCAGTTCTTC
CAGWTGGIYEQFF
>TRBV14|TRBJ2-3|-|-
TGTGCCAGCAGCCAAGCAACCCCCGGCGACACAGATACGCAGTATTTT
CASSQATPGDTDTQYF
>TRBV11-3|TRBJ1-2|-|TRBD1
TGTGCCAGCAGCCAAAGGACAGGGGGCGCGGTTTTCCGCTACACCTTC
CASSQRTGGAVFRYTF
>TRBV5-6|TRBJ2-2|-|TRBD1
TGTGCCAGCAGCTTGTATGGACAGGGCGTTCCCGGGGAGCTGTTTTTT
CASSLYGQGVPGELFF
>TRBV2|TRBJ2-7|-|TRBD2
TGTGCCAGCAGAGAAGGGACTAGCGGGCCGTACGAGCAGTACTTC
CASREGTSGPYEQYF